These 27 T cell receptor beta chains were all obtained from the same sample, sequenced in a study of T-cell reconstitution after alpha-beta-depleted transplantation in children. Construction of the TCRbeta library involved unique molecular identifiers. Via MiXCR, TCRdb re-called the PCR reads, giving one row per CDR3 protein. The sample lists about 460,000 distinct CDR3 sequences, about 10% seen once, with 2% to 2.5% in the top ten. The sequencing used PBMCs, collected before TCRalphabeta/CD19-depleted stem cell transplant. The receptors stem from a child aged 2 to 15 with inherited bone marrow failure, due to receive a stem cell transplant.

This clonotype was detected ten times or more. This chain uses TRBV7-9 with TRBJ1-1; weak D call: TRBD1 (5 bases). Germline V gives CDR1 SEHNR, CDR2 FQNEAQ (reference sequence). V lost 6 bases and J 8 bases, leaving 13 bases between the germline ends. The CDR3 is 12 residues long. CDR3 in DNA: TGTGCCAGCAGTATCCGGGACCAGGAAGCTTTCTTT. Its translation is CASSIRDQEAFF.

This rearrangement joins TRBV4-1 to TRBJ2-1, with 12 bases that match TRBD2. The trim removed 6 bases at V and 5 bases at J, leaving 26 bases unmatched. CDR3 length equals 22 residues. The germline CDR1 and CDR2 sequences are MGHRA and YSYEKL. The CDR3 reads CASRPRPERPGTSGSPHNEQFF. The CDR3 bases are TGCGCCAGCAGACCCCGCCCAGAGAGACCTGGGACTAGCGGGTCTCCGCACAATGAGCAGTTCTTC.

This clonotype was seen repeatedly, ten times or more. The chain links TRBV28 to TRBJ2-1; 14 bases line up with TRBD2. The CDR3 is 15 residues long. CDR1 and CDR2 (germline): MDHEN, SYDVKM. V lost 5 bases and J lost 7; bases outside the gene matches: 4. CDR3 residues: CASSMGLAGENEQFF. CDR3 bases: TGTGCCAGCAGTATGGGACTAGCGGGAGAGAATGAGCAGTTCTTC. The entire variable domain, with the rest obtained from reference TRBV28 and TRBJ2-1, is as follows: DVKVTQSSRYLVKRTGEKVFLECVQDMDHENMFWYRQDPGLGLRLIYFSYDVKMKEKGDIPEGYSVSREKKERFSLILESASTNQTSMYLCASSMGLAGENEQFFGPGTRLTVL.

In the case of this clonotype: A much bigger clone sits one base away, suggesting this may be a read error. The chain combines TRBV5-6 with TRBJ2-3; D possibly corresponds to TRBD1 (6 bases). The CDR3 runs 16 residues. V shed 1 base and J shed 3 bases, with 15 bases lying between them. Germline V gene sequence: CDR1 SGHDT, CDR2 YYEEEE. CDR3 sequence: CASSLIPEGVTDTQYF. The CDR3, as DNA: TGTGCCAGCAGCTTGATACCAGAGGGGGTGACAGATACGCAGTATTTT.

V usage is TRBV5-1 and J usage is TRBJ2-7; 7 bases are shared with TRBD1. The CDR3 spans 16 residues. The germline CDR1 and CDR2 sequences are SGHRS and YFSETQ. The junction had 14 bases not matched to a gene; V was cut back by 5 bases and J by 3 bases. CDR3 region: CASSSDRDQQGYEQYF. CDR3 coding DNA: TGCGCCAGCAGTTCAGACAGGGACCAACAGGGCTACGAGCAGTACTTC.

The gene calls are TRBV16 and TRBJ1-1; 8 nucleotides agree with TRBD1. CDR1 and CDR2 (germline): KGHSY, FQNENV. The CDR3 consists of 15 residues. Germline trimming cut 4 bases from V and 10 bases from J; bases unmatched to any gene: 14. CDR3 amino acids: CASSPLRTGPGGAFF. In nucleotides, the CDR3 is TGTGCCAGCAGCCCTCTCAGGACAGGGCCAGGTGGAGCTTTCTTT. The entire variable domain, with the rest obtained from reference TRBV16 and TRBJ1-1, is as follows: GEEVAQTPKHLVRGEGQKAKLYCAPIKGHSYVFWYQQVLKNEFKFLISFQNENVFDETGMPKERFSAKCLPNSPCSLEIQATKLEDSAVYFCASSPLRTGPGGAFFGQGTRLTVV.

This clonotype has a count of ten or more. V and J are TRBV7-2 and TRBJ2-3; D may be TRBD2 (6 bases). The CDR3 totals 15 residues. V dropped 1 base and J dropped 4 bases, with 12 bases sitting between them. CDR1 and CDR2 (germline): SGHTA, FQGNSA. DNA of the CDR3: TGTGCCAGCAGCTTAGTCGGGAGTTGGCCAGATACGCAGTATTTT. Amino acids: CASSLVGSWPDTQYF.

This clonotype occurred many times. The CDR3 reads CAINGPAGAGELFF. DNA for the CDR3: TGTGCCATCAACGGGCCAGCGGGAGCCGGGGAGCTGTTTTTT. The rearrangement joins TRBV10-3 to TRBJ2-2, with TRBD2 identical over 8 bases. Germline lookup yields CDR1 ENHRY and CDR2 SYGVKD. The CDR3 spans 14 residues. After removal of 7 bases from V and 6 bases from J, the junction contained 7 bases not matched to a gene.

This clonotype was counted at least ten times. The chain has TRBV20-1 and TRBJ1-2, with unresolved D. Per the germline V gene, CDR1 is DFQATT and CDR2 is SNEGSKA (reference sequence). Trimming removed 0 bases at V and 5 bases at J, with 1 base between. CDR3 length: 10 amino acids. In nucleotides, the CDR3 is TGCAGTGCTAGAGAATATGGCTACACCTTC. Its translation is CSAREYGYTF.

This clonotype turned up a few times. The chain employs TRBV23-1 and TRBJ2-2, with 8 bases identical to TRBD2. TRBV23-1 counts as an open reading frame of uncertain function. J was trimmed by 2 bases and V by 0 bases; bases with no gene match: 5. The CDR3 consists of 17 residues. CDR3 loop: CASSQSTREGNTGELFF. The DNA of the CDR3 is TGCGCCAGCAGTCAATCTACCCGGGAGGGAAACACCGGGGAGCTGTTTTTT.

Many counts were recorded for this clonotype. This chain uses TRBV27 with TRBJ1-5; no clear D gene. Germline V gene sequence: CDR1 MNHEY, CDR2 SMNVEV (reference sequence). The CDR3 runs to 15 residues. The V gene lost 6 bases and the J gene lost 0 bases, with 12 bases spanning the gap. CDR3 bases: TGTGCCAGCAGGGGAACGGTGAATAGCAATCAGCCCCAGCATTTT. Translated, it gives CASRGTVNSNQPQHF.

About this clonotype: It may be a read error: a sequence one base away is much more abundant. Written as DNA, the CDR3 is TGCAGAGTTCGAGGGTTTTCTGGAAACACCATATATTTT. Translating gives CRVRGFSGNTIYF. The chain carries TRBV29-1 and TRBJ1-3; the D is unclear. The V gene's germline CDR1 is SQVTM and CDR2 ANQGSEA. This CDR3 has 13 residues.

This clonotype was found a few times. The chain has TRBV5-1 and TRBJ2-3; TRBD2 is a possible D gene (6 bases). The germline V gene encodes CDR1 SGHRS and CDR2 YFSETQ. V was trimmed by 4 bases and J by 2 bases, leaving 17 bases between them. This CDR3 has 16 residues. The CDR3 nucleotides read TGCGCCAGCAGCGAAGGGGCCCCGGGGGACACAGATACGCAGTATTTT. Translation gives CASSEGAPGDTDTQYF.

This clonotype was observed a few times. The V call is TRBV20-1, the J call TRBJ2-1; TRBD2 aligns across 10 bases. This CDR3 is built from 16 residues. Germline loops: CDR1 DFQATT, CDR2 SNEGSKA (reference sequence). The trim removed 3 bases at V and 5 bases at J, leaving 10 bases unmatched. The DNA of the CDR3 is TGCAGTGCTAGGGACCTAGCGGGAGCGATTCACAATGAGCAGTTCTTC. Its protein is CSARDLAGAIHNEQFF.

In its sample, this clonotype was seen many times. This chain uses TRBV29-1 with TRBJ1-2; no firm D call. The CDR3 is 11 residues long. V dropped 6 bases and J dropped 7 bases, with 12 bases sitting between them. The germline V gene encodes CDR1 SQVTM and CDR2 ANQGSEA. The CDR3 coding sequence is TGCAGCGTGCCAGGTGGCGGTGGCTACACCTTC. It yields the protein CSVPGGGGYTF.

This clonotype was recorded many times. This chain connects TRBV28 to TRBJ1-1, with 8 bases matching TRBD1. The germline V gene has CDR1 MDHEN and CDR2 SYDVKM. Trimming took 4 bases from V and 8 from J; bases not matched to a gene: 9. The CDR3 has 14 residues. The CDR3 DNA reads TGTGCCAGCAGTTCGGAATGGACAGGGAGCGAAGCTTTCTTT. It encodes CASSSEWTGSEAFF.

The J gene is TRBJ2-2, the V gene TRBV30; 9 bases agree with TRBD1. The CDR3 is made up of 15 amino acids. The V segment lost 2 bases and the J segment 7 bases; nucleotides outside the gene matches: 8. Germline lookup yields CDR1 GTSNPN and CDR2 SVGIG (reference sequence). The CDR3 sequence: CAWSRGQGDYGELFF. The CDR3 bases are TGTGCCTGGAGTAGGGGACAGGGCGATTACGGGGAGCTGTTTTTT.

Concerning this clonotype: With a much larger clone just one base away, this may be a read error. J is TRBJ2-7 and V is TRBV20-1; a possible D gene is TRBD2 (6 bases). V was clipped by 3 bases and J by 0 bases, with 15 bases between them. The CDR3 is 15 residues long. CDR1 and CDR2 from the germline V gene are DFQATT and SNEGSKA (reference sequence). CDR3 in DNA: TGCAGTGCTAGCGAAAATAGCGGCTACTCCTACGAGCAGTACTTC. Its protein is CSASENSGYSYEQYF.

This clonotype has a count of ten or more. This rearrangement joins TRBV27 to TRBJ2-2; 7 nucleotides agree with TRBD1. This CDR3 is built from 15 residues. V gave up 3 bases and J gave up 7 bases; unmatched junction bases: 8. Germline V CDR1 and CDR2: MNHEY, SMNVEV (reference sequence). The CDR3 region is CASSFRQGVIGELFF. The CDR3 DNA is TGTGCCAGCAGTTTCCGGCAGGGGGTGATCGGGGAGCTGTTTTTT.

This chain joins TRBV30 and TRBJ2-7; 9 nucleotides match TRBD2. This CDR3 contains 14 residues. Germline-derived CDR1 and CDR2 are GTSNPN and SVGIG (reference sequence). V lost 0 bases and J lost 5; bases outside the gene matches: 5. The CDR3, as DNA: TGTGCCTGGAGTGTGGGGGCGGGAGGGGACGAGCAGTACTTC. This sequence encodes CAWSVGAGGDEQYF.

This clonotype was counted once. A much larger clone differs from this one at a single base, so this may be a read error. This sequence joins TRBV28 and TRBJ2-7; D is possibly TRBD2 (5 bases). The V gene's germline CDR1 is MDHEN and CDR2 SYDVKM. The CDR3 spans 13 residues. V gave up 6 bases and J gave up 2 bases, with 11 bases separating them. CDR3 in DNA: TGTGCCAGCAGATATGGACTGACCTACGAGCAGTACTTC. Translated, it gives CASRYGLTYEQYF.

At least ten counts were recorded for this clonotype. The J gene is TRBJ2-3, the V gene TRBV7-2; D unclear. V was shortened by 4 bases and J by 6 bases, with 20 bases between the two germline ends. Germline V CDR1 and CDR2: SGHTA, FQGNSA. The CDR3 runs 16 residues. CDR3 protein: CASSSSTPEIGDTQYF. The CDR3 DNA is TGTGCCAGCAGCTCCAGCACTCCAGAGATAGGTGATACGCAGTATTTT.

This clonotype was detected many times. V gene TRBV4-1 combines with J gene TRBJ2-7; tentative D call: TRBD2 (5 bases). The CDR3 sequence is 14 residues long. With 1 base removed from V and 4 bases from J, the gap between germline ends came to 11 bases. Germline V gene sequence: CDR1 MGHRA, CDR2 YSYEKL. For the CDR3, the DNA is TGCGCCAGCAGCCAAGCTAGCAGATCATACGAGCAGTACTTC. The encoded protein is CASSQASRSYEQYF.

In its sample, this clonotype was seen many times. V usage is TRBV7-2 and J usage is TRBJ2-7; a weak D match, TRBD1 (5 bases). Per germline, CDR1 SGHTA and CDR2 FQGNSA. V lost 0 bases and J 6 bases, leaving 9 bases between the germline ends. This CDR3 has 13 residues. The CDR3 DNA sequence: TGTGCCAGCAGCTTAGCCAGGGAAGCCGAGCAGTACTTC. This codes for CASSLAREAEQYF.

There are many counts of this clonotype. This chain joins TRBV6-5 and TRBJ1-6; the D is unclear. The CDR3 totals 16 residues. Germline loops: CDR1 MNHEY, CDR2 SVGAGI. V was shortened by 2 bases and J by 0 bases, with 8 bases between the two germline ends. The CDR3 DNA is TGTGCCAGCAGTTACACAGCGGCCTCCTATAATTCACCCCTCCACTTT. Translated, it gives CASSYTAASYNSPLHF.

Notes on this clonotype: Compared with germline, one end of the junction differs, possibly owing to a read error. J is TRBJ2-7 and V is TRBV6-2 or TRBV6-3, with 8 nucleotides matching TRBD1. CDR1 MNHEY and CDR2 SVGEGT come from the germline V gene. The CDR3 extends over 13 amino acids. In DNA, the CDR3 is TGTGCCGGCAGTTACGACAGGGGCCACGAGCAGTACTTC. Translating it yields CAGSYDRGHEQYF.

CDR3 loop: CASSLDASGLSTDTQYF. CDR3 coding DNA: TGTGCCAGCAGTTTAGATGCTAGCGGGCTTAGCACAGATACGCAGTATTTT. This rearrangement joins TRBV12-3 or TRBV12-4 to TRBJ2-3, with 8 nucleotides matching TRBD2. The CDR3 is 17 amino acids. The V gene end was trimmed by 1 base and the J gene end by 0 bases; junction bases not matched to a gene: 6.